One and the same sample provided the 9 T cell receptor beta chains below, sequenced in a study of T cell clonotyping in hematopoietic cell transplantation (dated by TCRdb to about 2021). Explained via the paper, the time point label denotes: 30 days after allo-HCT. Receptor amplification or capture employed the immunoSEQ multiplex PCR assay. This is the immuneACCESS table as TCRdb keeps it, with only in-frame sequences that have V and J called. A part of the clones is gone; compared with another copy, unresolved V genes explain less than half, and the rest is unexplained. The sample profile shows about 11,000 clones; 46% of them were found once. The top ten constitute 8% to 9.5% of the sample. The material sequenced was PBMCs, taken 30 days after allogeneic stem cell transplant. These receptors originate from a male patient aged 45-60 years who had an allogeneic stem cell transplant from an unrelated donor, so the T cells may come from the graft donor. Some clones in this sample may be carry-over from other donors' samples.

This clone was seen a few times. The chain uses TRBV5-6 and TRBJ1-1; D unresolved. The CDR3 runs to 13 residues. Trimming removed 2 bases at V and 2 bases at J, with 7 bases between. CDR1 and CDR2 from the germline V gene are SGHDT and YYEEEE. The CDR3 DNA reads as TGTGCCAGCAGCTTCTCGGGAAACACTGAAGCTTTCTTT. It translates to CASSFSGNTEAFF.

The sample holds a few counts of this clone. This rearrangement joins TRBV14 to TRBJ2-3; D may match TRBD1 or TRBD2 (5 bases each). V was cut by 4 bases and J by 0 bases, with 17 bases left in between. The germline CDR1 and CDR2 sequences are SGHDN and FVKESK. The CDR3 sequence is 17 residues long. The CDR3 region is CASSPTPGTGSTDTQYF. The CDR3 nucleotides read TGTGCCAGCAGCCCAACTCCTGGGACGGGGAGCACAGATACGCAGTATTTT.

In this sample, this clone turned up a few times. The chain uses TRBV4-1 and TRBJ2-7; TRBD1 or TRBD2 may be the D gene (5 bases each). Germline V gene sequence: CDR1 MGHRA, CDR2 YSYEKL. There are 14 residues in the CDR3. Deletions cut 0 bases from V and 9 bases from J, with 15 bases between. CDR3 region: CASSQDSGPSLQYF. CDR3 in DNA: TGCGCCAGCAGCCAAGATTCGGGACCGTCGTTGCAGTACTTC.

The rearrangement uses TRBV9 and TRBJ2-1; 8 positions agree with TRBD1. V gave up 4 bases and J gave up 6 bases; unmatched junction bases: 15. Per germline, CDR1 SGDLS and CDR2 YYNGEE. CDR3 length equals 17 residues. CDR3 DNA: TGTGCCAGCAGCCTCATGACAGGGGCGAGGTTGGGCAATGAGCAGTTCTTC. This codes for CASSLMTGARLGNEQFF. The variable domain in full, with the rest retrieved from reference TRBV9 and TRBJ2-1, is DSGVTQTPKHLITATGQRVTLRCSPRSGDLSVYWYQQSLDQGLQFLIQYYNGEERAKGNILERFSAQQFPDLHSELNLSSLELGDSALYFCASSLMTGARLGNEQFFGPGTRLTVL.

The CDR3 DNA reads as TGTGCCTGGGGCACCGGGACGCTACTTGCCACTGAAGCTTTCTTT. Translating gives CAWGTGTLLATEAFF. The gene calls are TRBV30 and TRBJ1-1, with a weak D call TRBD1 (5 bases). V was pared by 5 bases and J by 4 bases, with 20 bases between. The CDR3 sequence is 15 residues long. Germline CDR1 and CDR2: GTSNPN and SVGIG (reference sequence).

This clone was picked up a small number of times. The chain carries TRBV28 and TRBJ2-5; the D is unclear. Trimming left V 2 bases short and J 5 bases short, with 12 bases between. This CDR3 is built from 14 residues. Germline V gene sequence: CDR1 MDHEN, CDR2 SYDVKM. The DNA for the CDR3 is TGTGCCAGCAGTTTAAGCAGAAAGCTTGAGACCCAGTACTTC. As protein: CASSLSRKLETQYF. Using reference TRBV28 and TRBJ2-5 for the parts outside the CDR3, the full variable domain is DVKVTQSSRYLVKRTGEKVFLECVQDMDHENMFWYRQDPGLGLRLIYFSYDVKMKEKGDIPEGYSVSREKKERFSLILESASTNQTSMYLCASSLSRKLETQYFGPGTRLLVL.

About this clone: A read error may account for a junction end that differs from germline. The J gene is TRBJ1-1, the V gene TRBV5-1, with D perhaps TRBD1 (6 bases). This CDR3 comprises 16 residues. Germline V gene lookup returns CDR1 SGHRS and CDR2 YFSETQ. CDR3 DNA sequence: TGCGCCAGCAGCTTGGTTGCGGGGGCTAAGTACACTGAAACTTTCTTT. As protein: CASSLVAGAKYTETFF.

This clone has more than one count but fewer than ten. As DNA, the CDR3 is TGTGCCAGCAGTGACGAGGGGACGAACACTGAAGCTTTCTTT. Translated: CASSDEGTNTEAFF. The chain couples TRBV2 to TRBJ1-1; TRBD1 might be the D (5 bases). The V gene lost 3 bases and the J gene lost 1 base, with 9 bases spanning the gap. Germline V gene data show CDR1 as SNHLY and CDR2 as FYNNEI. CDR3 size: 14 residues.

This clone was counted a few times. J is TRBJ1-4 and V is TRBV6-5, with a weak D call TRBD1 (6 bases). Germline CDR1 MNHEY, CDR2 SVGAGI. Deletions cut 7 bases from V and 3 bases from J, with 15 bases between. The CDR3 consists of 15 residues. CDR3 DNA: TGTGCCAGCACCTGGGGGGGGCGGGCTAATGAAAAACTGTTTTTT. It translates to CASTWGGRANEKLFF.